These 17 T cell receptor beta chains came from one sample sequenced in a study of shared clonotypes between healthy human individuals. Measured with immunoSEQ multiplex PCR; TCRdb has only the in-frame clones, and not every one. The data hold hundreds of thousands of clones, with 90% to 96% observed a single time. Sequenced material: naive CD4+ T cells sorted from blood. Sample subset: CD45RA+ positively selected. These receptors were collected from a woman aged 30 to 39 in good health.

The DNA of the CDR3 is TGTGCCAGCAGTCGGGGACTACTAGCGGCCGGGGCATATTTT. The encoded protein is CASSRGLLAAGAYF. The chain is built from TRBV28 and TRBJ2-3, with 8 bases matching TRBD2. Germline assignment: CDR1 MDHEN and CDR2 SYDVKM. The CDR3 consists of 14 residues. Germline trimming cut 5 bases from V and 15 bases from J; bases unmatched to any gene: 16.

CDR3 amino acids: CASSAYRDRSYEQYF. CDR3 coding DNA: TGTGCCAGCTCAGCCTACCGGGACAGGAGCTACGAGCAGTACTTC. The chain recombines TRBV18 with TRBJ2-7; TRBD1 matches at 8 bases. Germline CDR1 KGHSH, CDR2 LQKENI. The V segment lost 5 bases and the J segment 3 bases; nucleotides outside the gene matches: 9. This CDR3 contains 15 residues.

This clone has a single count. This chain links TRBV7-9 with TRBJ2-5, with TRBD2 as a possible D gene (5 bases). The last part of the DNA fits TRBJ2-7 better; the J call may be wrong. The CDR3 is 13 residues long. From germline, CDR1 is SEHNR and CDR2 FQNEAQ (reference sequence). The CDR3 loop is CASSLEMGSEQYF. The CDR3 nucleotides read TGTGCCAGCAGCTTAGAAATGGGGAGCGAGCAGTACTTC.

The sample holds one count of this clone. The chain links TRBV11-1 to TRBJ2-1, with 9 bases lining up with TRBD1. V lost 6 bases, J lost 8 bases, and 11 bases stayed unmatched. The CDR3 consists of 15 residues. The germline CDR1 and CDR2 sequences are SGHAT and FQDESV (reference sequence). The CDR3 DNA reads TGTGCCAGCAGTTATTGGGGACAGGGCGGCGATGAGCAGTTCTTC. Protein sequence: CASSYWGQGGDEQFF.

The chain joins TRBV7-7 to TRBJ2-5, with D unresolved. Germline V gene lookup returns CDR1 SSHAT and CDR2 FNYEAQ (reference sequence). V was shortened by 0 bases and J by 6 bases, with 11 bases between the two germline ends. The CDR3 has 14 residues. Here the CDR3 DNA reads TGTGCCAGCAGCTTAGCGCTGGGCGCGAAGACCCAGTACTTC. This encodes CASSLALGAKTQYF.

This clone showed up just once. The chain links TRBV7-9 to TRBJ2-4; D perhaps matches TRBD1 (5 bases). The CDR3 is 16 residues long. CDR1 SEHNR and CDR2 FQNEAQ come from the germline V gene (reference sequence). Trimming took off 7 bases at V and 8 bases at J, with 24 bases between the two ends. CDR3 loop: CASTYTPGQGVDIQYF. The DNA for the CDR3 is TGTGCCAGCACCTATACTCCGGGCCAAGGGGTGGACATTCAGTACTTC.

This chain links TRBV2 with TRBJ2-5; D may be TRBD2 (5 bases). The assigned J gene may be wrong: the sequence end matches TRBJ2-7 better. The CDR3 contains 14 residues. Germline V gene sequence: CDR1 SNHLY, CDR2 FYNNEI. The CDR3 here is CASKSRVSSYEQYF. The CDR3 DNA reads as TGTGCCAGCAAGTCGCGGGTGAGCTCCTACGAGCAGTACTTC.

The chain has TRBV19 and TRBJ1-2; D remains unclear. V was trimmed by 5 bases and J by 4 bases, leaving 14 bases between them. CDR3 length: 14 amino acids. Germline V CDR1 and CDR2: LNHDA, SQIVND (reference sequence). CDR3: CASSERWQLYGYTF. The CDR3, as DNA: TGTGCCAGTAGTGAGCGGTGGCAGCTCTATGGCTACACCTTC.

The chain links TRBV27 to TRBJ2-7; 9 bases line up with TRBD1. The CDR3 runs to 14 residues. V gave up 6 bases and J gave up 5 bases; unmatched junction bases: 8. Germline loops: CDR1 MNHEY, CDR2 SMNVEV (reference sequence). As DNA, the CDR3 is TGTGCCAGCAGAGGGACAGGGTCGGGTAACGAGCAGTACTTC. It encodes CASRGTGSGNEQYF.

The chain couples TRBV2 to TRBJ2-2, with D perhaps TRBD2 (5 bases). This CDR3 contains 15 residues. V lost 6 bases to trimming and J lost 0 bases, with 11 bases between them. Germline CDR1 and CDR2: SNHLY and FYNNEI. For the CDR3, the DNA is TGTGCCAGCAGGAGCGGTAGGGCGAACACCGGGGAGCTGTTTTTT. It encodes CASRSGRANTGELFF.

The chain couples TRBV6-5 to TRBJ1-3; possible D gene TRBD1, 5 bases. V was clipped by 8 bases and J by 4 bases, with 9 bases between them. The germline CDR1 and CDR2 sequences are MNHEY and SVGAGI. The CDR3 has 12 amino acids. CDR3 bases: TGTGCCAGCCAGGGTAGGGGAAACACCATATATTTT. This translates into CASQGRGNTIYF.

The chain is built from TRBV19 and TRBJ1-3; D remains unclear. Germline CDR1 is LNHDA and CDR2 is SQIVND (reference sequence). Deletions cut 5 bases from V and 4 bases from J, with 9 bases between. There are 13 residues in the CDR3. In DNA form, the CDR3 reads TGTGCCAGTAGTGCGGCGCGAGGAAACACCATATATTTT. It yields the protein CASSAARGNTIYF.

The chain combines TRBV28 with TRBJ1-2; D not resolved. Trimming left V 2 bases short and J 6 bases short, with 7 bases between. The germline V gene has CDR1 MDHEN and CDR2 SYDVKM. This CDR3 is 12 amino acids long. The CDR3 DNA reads TGTGCCAGCAGTTTAAAACGGGATGGCTACACCTTC. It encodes CASSLKRDGYTF.

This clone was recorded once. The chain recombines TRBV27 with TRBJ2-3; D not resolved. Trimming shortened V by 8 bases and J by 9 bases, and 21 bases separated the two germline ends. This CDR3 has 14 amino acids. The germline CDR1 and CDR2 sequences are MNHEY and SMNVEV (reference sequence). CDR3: CASVLHPFSSTQYF. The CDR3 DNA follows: TGTGCCAGCGTCCTCCACCCATTTAGCTCCACGCAGTATTTT.

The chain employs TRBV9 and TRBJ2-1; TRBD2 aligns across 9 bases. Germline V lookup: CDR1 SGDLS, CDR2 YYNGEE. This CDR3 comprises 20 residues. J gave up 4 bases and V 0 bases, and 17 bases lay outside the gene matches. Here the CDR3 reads CASSVAPSGGLAGQYNEQFF. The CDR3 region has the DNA TGTGCCAGCAGCGTAGCTCCCTCGGGAGGGCTAGCGGGACAATACAATGAGCAGTTCTTC.

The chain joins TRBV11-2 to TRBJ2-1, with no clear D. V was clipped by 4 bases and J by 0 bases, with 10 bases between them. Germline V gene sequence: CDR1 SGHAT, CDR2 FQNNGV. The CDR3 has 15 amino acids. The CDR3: CASSSVRGSYNEQFF. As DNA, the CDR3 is TGTGCCAGCAGCTCCGTCCGTGGCTCCTACAATGAGCAGTTCTTC.

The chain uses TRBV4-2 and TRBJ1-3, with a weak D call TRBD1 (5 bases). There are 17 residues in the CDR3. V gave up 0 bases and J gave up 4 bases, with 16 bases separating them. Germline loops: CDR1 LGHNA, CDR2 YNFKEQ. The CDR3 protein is CASSQDLPAGVGNTIYF. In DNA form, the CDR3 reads TGTGCCAGCAGCCAAGATCTTCCCGCGGGGGTCGGAAACACCATATATTTT.